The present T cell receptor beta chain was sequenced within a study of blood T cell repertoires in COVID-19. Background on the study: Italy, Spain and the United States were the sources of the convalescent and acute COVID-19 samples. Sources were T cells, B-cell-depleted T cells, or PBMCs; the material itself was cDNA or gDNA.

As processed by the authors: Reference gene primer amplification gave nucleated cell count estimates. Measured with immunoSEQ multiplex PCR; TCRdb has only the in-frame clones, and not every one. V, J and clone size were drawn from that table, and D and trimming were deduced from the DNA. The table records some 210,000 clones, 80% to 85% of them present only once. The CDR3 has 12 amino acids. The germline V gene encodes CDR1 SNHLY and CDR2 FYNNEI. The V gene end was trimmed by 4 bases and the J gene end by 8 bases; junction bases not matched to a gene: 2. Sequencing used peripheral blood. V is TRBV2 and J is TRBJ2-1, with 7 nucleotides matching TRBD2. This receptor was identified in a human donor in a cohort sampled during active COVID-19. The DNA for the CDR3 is TGTGCCAGCAGTGGGGAGGGATATGAGCAGTTCTTC. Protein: CASSGEGYEQFF.